This T cell receptor beta chain emerged from a study of response to subunit inactivated influenza vaccine. General study points: Authors suggested each seasonal influenza vaccination recruits few new T cells.

TCRdb analysed the RT-PCR reads with MiXCR anew, one entry per CDR3 protein. Here the sample spans approximately 730,000 distinct CDR3 sequences, approximately 14% being singletons. The V and J ends lost 4 bases and 4 bases respectively, with 10 bases between them. The CDR3 is 12 amino acids. Germline V CDR1 and CDR2: SQVTM, ANQGSEA. This clonotype was observed a few times. Its specificity is unknown. Material: PBMCs from blood, obtained around 15 days before vaccination. This TCR came from a man over 45 who received an inactivated influenza vaccine. This sequence joins TRBV29-1 and TRBJ2-5; TRBD2 might be the D (6 bases). The CDR3 bases are TGCAGCGTTGCAGTCGGGAGAGAGACCCAGTACTTC. It translates to CSVAVGRETQYF.